The present T cell receptor beta chain was sequenced within a study of blood T cell repertoires in COVID-19. V lost 3 bases, J lost 4 bases, and 11 bases stayed unmatched. CDR1 is GTSNPN and CDR2 is SVGIG in the germline V gene (reference sequence). This CDR3 has 15 amino acids. TCRdb's copy holds only in-frame clones and misses some; the assay was immunoSEQ multiplex PCR. The sample has about 140,000 clones, approximately 84% seen once. Sequenced input: peripheral blood. The chain employs TRBV30 and TRBJ1-2, with TRBD1 matching over 7 bases. The TCR comes from a woman in her fifties or sixties with acute or convalescent COVID-19. CDR3 DNA sequence: TGTGCCTGGAGGCCAGGTTACAGGGGCATCTATGGCTACACCTTC. It encodes CAWRPGYRGIYGYTF.